This T cell receptor beta chain was observed in a study of T cell clonality in common variable immunodeficiency. Study findings and constraints: TCRbeta clonality was increased in CVID versus healthy controls. In common variable immunodeficiency, TCR beta chains reportedly carried fewer deletions and N-nucleotide insertions.

From germline, CDR1 is SGHRS and CDR2 YFSETQ. The CDR3 has 14 residues. V was clipped by 3 bases and J by 5 bases; unmatched bases: 2. This clone occurred many times. Its specificity is unknown. The CDR3 goes on 3 residues after the read ends, and that part is filled in from the germline J gene. Sequencing input was equivalent genomic DNA from CVID and controls. Assay: immunoSEQ multiplex PCR; the TCRdb copy retains only in-frame clones and omits some. The sample shows about 47,000 clones, none of them appearing just once. Material for sequencing was peripheral blood mononuclear cells. This TCR was sampled from a person aged 18-69 years in good health. J is TRBJ2-3 and V is TRBV5-1; 11 bases match TRBD2. The CDR3 DNA, read in part, is TGCGCCAGCAGCTATACTAGCGGGAGAGATACG. Translating it yields CASSYTSGRDT. The whole CDR3 sequence reads CASSYTSGRDTQYF. Combining the CDR3 with reference TRBV5-1 and TRBJ2-3 gives the whole variable domain KAGVTQTPRYLIKTRGQQVTLSCSPISGHRSVSWYQQTPGQGLQFLFEYFSETQRNKGNFPGRFSGRQFSNSRSEMNVSTLELGDSALYLCASSYTSGRDTQYFGPGTRLTVL.